This T cell receptor (beta chain) was captured in a study of response to subunit inactivated influenza vaccine. General study findings and limits: Few additional T cells are recruited per seasonal influenza vaccination, authors suggested.

CDR1 is ENHRY and CDR2 is SYGVKD in the germline V gene. The CDR3 runs to 12 residues. The V end was cut by 0 bases, the J end by 4 bases, with 3 bases between. About this clonotype: Its antigen is unidentified.

MiXCR, applied by TCRdb to the RT-PCR reads, yields one record per CDR3 protein. This table has roughly 700,000 distinct CDR3 sequences, over 11% appearing once. The genes are TRBV10-3 and TRBJ2-5; D unclear. The specimen was PBMCs from blood, collected roughly 2 weeks before vaccination. The sequence was obtained from a man aged 50 to 59 who received an inactivated influenza vaccine. In DNA, the CDR3 is TGTGCCATCAGTGAGTCGTCAGAGACCCAGTACTTC. Encoded protein: CAISESSETQYF.